The 17 T cell receptor beta chains in this list originate from one sample, sequenced in a study of CD8+ T cells in alopecia areata. Sequencing used cDNA as its template, made by extracting RNA and reverse transcribing it. Method: immunoSEQ multiplex PCR; TCRdb's copy keeps in-frame clones and lacks some. The sample has 150,000 to 250,000 clones, 58% seen once. Described treatment: oral pan-JAK inhibitor, 5-10 mg twice daily. The material was CD4+ T cells sorted from blood, obtained at week 24, from a patient treated with tofacitinib. Receptors originate from a human donor with alopecia areata.

This clone has just a few counts. V is TRBV6-5 and J is TRBJ2-5; weak D call: TRBD2 (5 bases). The V and J ends lost 5 bases and 7 bases respectively, with 11 bases between them. The CDR3 is made up of 12 amino acids. Germline-derived CDR1 and CDR2 are MNHEY and SVGAGI. The CDR3 is CASSAEEGTQYF. As DNA, the CDR3 is TGTGCCAGCAGTGCCGAAGAGGGGACCCAGTACTTC.

The rearrangement links TRBV4-3 to TRBJ2-3; D might be TRBD1 or TRBD2, each matching 5 bases. V gave up 3 bases and J gave up 6 bases, with 19 bases separating them. This CDR3 is 16 amino acids long. Germline V lookup: CDR1 LGHNA, CDR2 YSLEER. In DNA form, the CDR3 reads TGCGCCAGCAGCCAGCACCCGGGACCTCAGGGCGATACGCAGTATTTT. Translation: CASSQHPGPQGDTQYF.

The chain carries TRBV5-1 and TRBJ2-1; D perhaps matches TRBD1 (5 bases). The CDR3 runs to 14 residues. V lost 4 bases and J 8 bases, leaving 16 bases between the germline ends. The germline V gene has CDR1 SGHRS and CDR2 YFSETQ. The CDR3 reads CASSRAGMIDEQFF. The CDR3 bases are TGCGCCAGCAGCAGGGCAGGGATGATAGATGAGCAGTTCTTC.

This clone was picked up one time. This chain links TRBV4-3 with TRBJ2-7; D might be TRBD1 (6 bases). Germline CDR1 LGHNA, CDR2 YSLEER. Trimming took 5 bases from V and 2 from J, leaving 16 bases between them. This CDR3 comprises 15 residues. The CDR3 reads CASSKGTKPPYEQYF. CDR3 DNA: TGCGCCAGCAGCAAGGGGACAAAGCCACCCTACGAGCAGTACTTC.

The V call is TRBV5-1, the J call TRBJ2-5; D gene uncertain. The CDR3 has 12 residues. The V end lost 4 bases, the J end lost 5 bases, and 9 bases lay between the germline ends. CDR1 is SGHRS, CDR2 YFSETQ, per germline. Written as DNA, the CDR3 is TGCGCCAGCAGCCGAGGCCAGGAGACCCAGTACTTC. This gives the protein CASSRGQETQYF.

The V and J genes are TRBV19 and TRBJ2-1; 8 nucleotides line up with TRBD1. The germline CDR1 and CDR2 sequences are LNHDA and SQIVND (reference sequence). Germline trimming cut 4 bases from V and 8 bases from J; bases unmatched to any gene: 4. The CDR3 has 13 amino acids. The CDR3 here is CASSTQTGDEQFF. CDR3 in DNA: TGTGCCAGTAGTACCCAGACAGGGGATGAGCAGTTCTTC.

This clone was seen at least ten times. The chain has TRBV5-1 and TRBJ2-3; 7 nucleotides agree with TRBD2. The CDR3 spans 15 residues. J was trimmed by 4 bases and V by 4 bases; bases with no gene match: 9. In germline, CDR1 is SGHRS, CDR2 YFSETQ. The CDR3 DNA reads TGCGCCAGCAGCCCTATGGGGACTACCTCAGATACGCAGTATTTT. It translates to CASSPMGTTSDTQYF.

The chain carries TRBV9 and TRBJ1-3, with D unresolved. The CDR3 extends over 15 amino acids. Trimming pared 5 bases from V and 4 bases from J, leaving 16 bases between. Per germline, CDR1 SGDLS and CDR2 YYNGEE. CDR3 DNA sequence: TGTGCCAGCAGTCCCTTGGTAGGGCTCGGAAACACCATATATTTT. Protein: CASSPLVGLGNTIYF. Drawing the rest from reference TRBV9 and TRBJ1-3, the complete variable domain is DSGVTQTPKHLITATGQRVTLRCSPRSGDLSVYWYQQSLDQGLQFLIQYYNGEERAKGNILERFSAQQFPDLHSELNLSSLELGDSALYFCASSPLVGLGNTIYFGEGSWLTVV.

The chain is built from TRBV7-2 and TRBJ2-3; possibly TRBD2 for D (5 bases). In germline, CDR1 is SGHTA, CDR2 FQGNSA. The CDR3 is made up of 15 amino acids. Deletions cut 2 bases from V and 2 bases from J, with 11 bases between. CDR3 loop: CASSLRGQATDTQYF. The CDR3 bases are TGTGCCAGCAGCTTAAGAGGGCAGGCCACAGATACGCAGTATTTT.

The V call is TRBV7-9, the J call TRBJ2-5; D is unresolved. The CDR3 is 14 amino acids. Germline-derived CDR1 and CDR2 are SEHNR and FQNEAQ (reference sequence). V gave up 3 bases and J gave up 4 bases, with 12 bases separating them. The CDR3 region is CASSLTDSRETQYF. CDR3 in DNA: TGTGCCAGCAGCTTGACGGATTCGAGAGAGACCCAGTACTTC.

The chain recombines TRBV6-5 with TRBJ1-5; D is unclear. The CDR3 extends over 14 amino acids. Germline CDR1 reads MNHEY; CDR2 reads SVGAGI. The V end lost 0 bases, the J end lost 7 bases, and 10 bases lay between the germline ends. CDR3 region: CASSYSSIGQPQHF. The CDR3 DNA follows: TGTGCCAGCAGTTACTCGAGTATAGGGCAGCCCCAGCATTTT.

This clone was seen just once. The V gene is TRBV27, the J gene TRBJ2-1; D is unclear. This CDR3 is 15 amino acids long. The germline V and J ends were trimmed by 3 bases and 5 bases, with 14 bases remaining between them. The germline V gene has CDR1 MNHEY and CDR2 SMNVEV (reference sequence). CDR3 nucleotides: TGTGCCAGCAGTTTTTTGTTGACTCGAAACAATGAGCAGTTCTTC. Translating it yields CASSFLLTRNNEQFF.

This clone was recorded a few times. V is TRBV23-1 and J is TRBJ2-7; possibly TRBD1 or TRBD2 for D (5 bases each). TRBV23-1 is sorted into the ORF group, with uncertain function. Trimming cost V 4 bases and J 6 bases, with 19 bases left between them. CDR3 length: 15 amino acids. Here the CDR3 DNA reads TGCGCCAGCAGTCTCGGTACCTTCGGGGACGGCGAGCAGTACTTC. This codes for CASSLGTFGDGEQYF.

The chain employs TRBV9 and TRBJ1-5; unclear D gene. This CDR3 is built from 16 residues. Trimming removed 0 bases at V and 5 bases at J, with 15 bases between. The germline V gene has CDR1 SGDLS and CDR2 YYNGEE. The CDR3 region is CASSVDPAAFDQPQHF. The DNA of the CDR3 is TGTGCCAGCAGCGTAGACCCGGCAGCGTTCGATCAGCCCCAGCATTTT.

This clone was detected only a few times. J is TRBJ1-1 and V is TRBV21-1. TRBV21-1 is a pseudogene. This CDR3 region has 15 residues. The CDR3 sequence: CASSKVRGRNTEAFF. The CDR3 DNA follows: TGTGCCAGCAGCAAAGTCCGGGGGCGGAACACTGAAGCTTTCTTT.

The rearrangement uses TRBV9 and TRBJ2-3; TRBD2 matches 8 bases. The junction had 7 bases not matched to a gene; V was cut back by 2 bases and J by 5 bases. CDR1 and CDR2 from the germline V gene are SGDLS and YYNGEE. The CDR3 runs 15 residues. The CDR3 spells CASSVMTGGLDTQYF. Here the CDR3 DNA reads TGTGCCAGCAGCGTGATGACGGGGGGGTTAGATACGCAGTATTTT.

The V gene is TRBV20-1, the J gene TRBJ2-5; D remains unclear. V was trimmed by 6 bases and J by 4 bases, leaving 9 bases between them. From germline, CDR1 is DFQATT and CDR2 SNEGSKA (reference sequence). The CDR3 totals 11 residues. This chain's CDR3 is CSAQVGETQYF. In DNA, the CDR3 is TGCAGTGCCCAGGTGGGAGAGACCCAGTACTTC.